These 13 T cell receptor beta chains share one sample of origin, sequenced in a study of OX40 agonist ivuxolimab in advanced cancers. Data came from immunoSEQ multiplex PCR; TCRdb stores just in-frame clones and leaves some out. The table lists tens of thousands of clones, approximately 86% of them singletons. The material was CD4+ or CD8+ T cells sorted from blood, obtained in a trial of the OX40 agonist ivuxolimab. The receptor source for this set is an adult with an advanced solid tumor such as melanoma, head and neck, liver or kidney cancer.

The chain is built from TRBV7-3 and TRBJ2-2; TRBD2 might be the D (5 bases). CDR1 is SGHTA, CDR2 FQGTGA, per germline. The V and J ends lost 4 bases and 1 base respectively, with 10 bases between them. The CDR3 sequence is 15 residues long. CDR3 sequence: CASSSESGNTGELFF. The DNA for the CDR3 is TGTGCCAGCAGCTCCGAAAGCGGGAACACCGGGGAGCTGTTTTTT. The entire variable domain, with the rest obtained from reference TRBV7-3 and TRBJ2-2, is as follows: GAGVSQTPSNKVTEKGKYVELRCDPISGHTALYWYRQSLGQGPEFLIYFQGTGAADDSGLPNDRFFAVRPEGSVSTLKIQRTERGDSAVYLCASSSESGNTGELFFGEGSRLTVL.

The chain carries TRBV28 and TRBJ1-4, with TRBD1 identical over 8 bases. This CDR3 has 14 residues. V dropped 6 bases and J dropped 7; count of bases not matched to a gene: 7. Germline V lookup: CDR1 MDHEN, CDR2 SYDVKM. The CDR3 region has the DNA TGTGCCAGCAGATCAGGGGGCCTCGGTGAAAAACTGTTTTTT. It yields the protein CASRSGGLGEKLFF.

The rearrangement links TRBV30 to TRBJ2-1; D is unresolved. The CDR3 covers 14 residues. The germline V gene encodes CDR1 GTSNPN and CDR2 SVGIG (reference sequence). Trimming removed 1 base from V and 7 bases from J, with 14 bases in between. This CDR3 is CAWSGRVLPNEQFF. For the CDR3, the DNA is TGTGCCTGGAGTGGCCGGGTCCTTCCTAATGAGCAGTTCTTC.

The DNA for the CDR3 is TGTGCCAGCAGCTTACAGGGGTCAGGAAACACCATATATTTT. It specifies CASSLQGSGNTIYF. This rearrangement joins TRBV5-4 to TRBJ1-3; 7 nucleotides line up with TRBD1. The V gene's germline CDR1 is SGHNT and CDR2 YYREEE (reference sequence). CDR3 length equals 14 residues. V shed 2 bases, J shed 4 bases, and the junction held 3 bases outside the gene matches.

The count of this clone is one. The rearrangement links TRBV18 to TRBJ2-5; 7 bases map to TRBD2. Germline-derived CDR1 and CDR2 are KGHSH and LQKENI. The CDR3 consists of 16 residues. Trimming took 3 bases from V and 6 from J; bases not matched to a gene: 13. The CDR3 sequence is CASSPSLGGGLKTQYF. CDR3 sequence (DNA): TGTGCCAGCTCACCCTCTCTCGGCGGGGGATTAAAGACCCAGTACTTC.

The J gene is TRBJ2-1, the V gene TRBV5-1; 7 bases match TRBD1. The V gene's germline CDR1 is SGHRS and CDR2 YFSETQ. The CDR3 covers 15 residues. Trimming at V came to 0 bases and at J to 0 bases, leaving 0 bases not matched to a gene. The CDR3 nucleotides read TGCGCCAGCAGCTTGGGACAGGGCTCCTACAATGAGCAGTTCTTC. Amino acid sequence: CASSLGQGSYNEQFF.

This clone came up a few times. The chain links TRBV5-4 to TRBJ1-2; maybe TRBD1 (5 bases). V was pared by 0 bases and J by 3 bases, with 12 bases between. The germline gives CDR1 SGHNT, CDR2 YYREEE (reference sequence). The CDR3 is 15 residues long. CDR3 region: CASSLAFGGDYGYTF. The DNA of the CDR3 is TGTGCCAGCAGCTTGGCTTTCGGGGGGGACTATGGCTACACCTTC.

The chain employs TRBV19 and TRBJ1-1; 7 bases map to TRBD1. CDR1 and CDR2 from the germline V gene are LNHDA and SQIVND (reference sequence). V trimming: 6 bases; J trimming: 6 bases; junction bases outside the gene matches: 13. The CDR3 length is 15 residues. The CDR3, as DNA: TGTGCCAGTAGACAGGGGTTCAGGCGAACACCTGAAGCTTTCTTT. Protein: CASRQGFRRTPEAFF. Full variable domain (outside the CDR3, taken from reference TRBV19 and TRBJ1-1): DGGITQSPKYLFRKEGQNVTLSCEQNLNHDAMYWYRQDPGQGLRLIYYSQIVNDFQKGDIAEGYSVSREKKESFPLTVTSAQKNPTAFYLCASRQGFRRTPEAFFGQGTRLTVV.

The gene calls are TRBV28 and TRBJ1-2; no firm D call. V lost 5 bases and J 8 bases, leaving 21 bases between the germline ends. Germline values: CDR1 MDHEN, CDR2 SYDVKM. The CDR3 loop spans 15 amino acids. The CDR3 sequence: CASSATPGSLGGYTF. The CDR3 region has the DNA TGTGCCAGCAGTGCCACCCCTGGGAGTCTGGGGGGCTACACCTTC.

The chain has TRBV9 and TRBJ1-2; no definite D call. This CDR3 comprises 14 residues. V was shortened by 0 bases and J by 3 bases, with 9 bases between the two germline ends. CDR1 is SGDLS and CDR2 is YYNGEE in the germline V gene. Written as DNA, the CDR3 is TGTGCCAGCAGCGTAGGTATCACATACTATGGCTACACCTTC. Translating gives CASSVGITYYGYTF.

This chain connects TRBV10-2 to TRBJ2-1, with D possibly called TRBD1 or TRBD2 (6 bases each). V was trimmed by 0 bases and J by 7 bases, leaving 10 bases between them. Germline V gene data show CDR1 as WSHSY and CDR2 as SAAADI. This CDR3 has 14 amino acids. DNA of the CDR3: TGCGCCAGCAGTGAGTCGGGGGGCTTGAATGAGCAGTTCTTC. This gives the protein CASSESGGLNEQFF.

The chain recombines TRBV9 with TRBJ2-3; 11 bases are a match to TRBD2. V shed 1 base, J shed 0 bases, and the junction held 1 base outside the gene matches. The CDR3 is 16 residues long. Germline CDR1 and CDR2: SGDLS and YYNGEE. CDR3 DNA: TGTGCCAGCAGCGTACTAGCGGGGGGCAGCACAGATACGCAGTATTTT. Its translation is CASSVLAGGSTDTQYF. Drawing the rest from reference TRBV9 and TRBJ2-3, the complete variable domain is DSGVTQTPKHLITATGQRVTLRCSPRSGDLSVYWYQQSLDQGLQFLIQYYNGEERAKGNILERFSAQQFPDLHSELNLSSLELGDSALYFCASSVLAGGSTDTQYFGPGTRLTVL.

V gene TRBV5-3 combines with J gene TRBJ1-2; 8 bases agree with TRBD1. Being an ORF, TRBV5-3 has a function that is uncertain. Trimming at V came to 5 bases and at J to 6 bases, leaving 12 bases not matched to a gene. This CDR3 spans 15 amino acids. The CDR3 DNA is TGTGCCAGAAGGCCCCCGGCAGGGGGCGTCAATGGCTACACCTTC. It yields the protein CARRPPAGGVNGYTF.